Listed below are T cell receptor beta chains from one sample, sequenced in a study of neurological immune-mediated disorders. TCRdb reprocessed the 5' RACE reads with MiXCR, giving one entry per CDR3 protein. The sample contains about 44,000 distinct CDR3 sequences, roughly 21% of which appear only once. Sequencing input: PBMCs. These receptors were taken from a man between 60 and 70 years old with HTLV-1-associated myelopathy (HAM/TSP). The CDR3 runs from the conserved cysteine through the conserved F or W. The D gene is left open where the match is weak. Only some rows state a clone size, as once, few, many or a class for expanded clones.

TRBV7-6	12	TRBJ2-3	many	.	TGTGCCAGCAGCCAACTATCAGATACGCAGTATTTT	CASSQLSDTQYF
TRBV11-1	14	TRBJ2-2	medium-sized	.	TGTGCCACCAGCCGGGACAAAAACACCGGGGAGCTGTTTTTT	CATSRDKNTGELFF
TRBV12-3/TRBV12-4	14	TRBJ1-2	many	.	TGTGCCAGCAGTACTACCACAGGGAGGGATGGCTACACCTTC	CASSTTTGRDGYTF
TRBV5-1	16	TRBJ2-1	many	.	TGCGCCAGCAGCTTGGAACCCTCACAGGGTAGGAATGAGCAGTTCTTC	CASSLEPSQGRNEQFF
TRBV7-2	14	TRBJ2-7	many	.	TGTGCCAGCAGCTTAGTAGCGGCAACCTACGAGCAGTACTTC	CASSLVAATYEQYF
TRBV6-5	15	TRBJ2-3	many	.	TGTGCCAGCAGTTACCAGAGGCTTGACACAGATACGCAGTATTTT	CASSYQRLDTDTQYF
TRBV19	14	TRBJ2-1	.	.	TGTGCCAGTAGTAAACCGGGGCCCCACAATGAGCAGTTCTTC	CASSKPGPHNEQFF
TRBV20-1	12	TRBJ1-1	many	.	TGCAGTGCTTTGGCTCGGAAGACTGAAGCTTTCTTT	CSALARKTEAFF
TRBV27	16	TRBJ2-5	.	TRBD2	TGTGCCAGCAGTTTAATTACTAGCGGGAGGGCAGAGACCCAGTACTTC	CASSLITSGRAETQYF
TRBV29-1	13	TRBJ1-1	many	TRBD1	TGCAGCGTTGCCAACAGGGGGATGACTGAAGCTTTCTTT	CSVANRGMTEAFF
TRBV10-3	17	TRBJ2-1	many	TRBD2	TGTGCCATCAGCGCAGTTCCCCCGACTAGCGGGAACAATGAGCAGTTCTTC	CAISAVPPTSGNNEQFF
TRBV15	13	TRBJ2-1	many	.	TGTGCCACCAGCAGAGATCGAGGGAATGAGCAGTTCTTC	CATSRDRGNEQFF
TRBV7-8	17	TRBJ1-6	many	.	TGTGCCAGCAGCTTAGGGGGGGGCATCAGCGATAATTCACCCCTCCACTTT	CASSLGGGISDNSPLHF
TRBV27	14	TRBJ2-7	many	TRBD1	TGTGCCAGCAGAAAGGGGACAGGAGCTTACGAGCAGTACTTC	CASRKGTGAYEQYF
TRBV12-3/TRBV12-4	17	TRBJ2-1	once	TRBD2	TGTGCCAGCAGGTCGGGTCAAGGGACTAGAGACTTGACTGAGCAGTTCTTC	CASRSGQGTRDLTEQFF
TRBV10-2	14	TRBJ2-7	many	TRBD1	TGCGCCAGCAGTCGGGACAGGGGGCGCTCCGAGCAGTACTTC	CASSRDRGRSEQYF
TRBV2	14	TRBJ2-3	many	.	TGTGCCAGCAGATTAGAGGCTTTCGCAGATACGCAGTATTTT	CASRLEAFADTQYF
TRBV5-1	14	TRBJ2-7	.	TRBD2	TGCGCCAGCAGCTCCTGGACTAGCGTCGGCGAGCAGTACTTT	CASSSWTSVGEQYF
TRBV5-1	15	TRBJ2-1	many	.	TGCGCCAGCAGCCCTTGGGGACTTAACAATGAAGGGCAGTTCTTC	CASSPWGLNNEGQFF
TRBV5-1	15	TRBJ2-7	many	.	TGCGCCAGCAGCTTGTCAGACAACGACTCCTACGAGCAGTACTTC	CASSLSDNDSYEQYF
TRBV7-6	14	TRBJ2-7	many	TRBD1	TGTGCCAGCAGCCCCCGGACAGGGACCTACGAGCAGTACTTC	CASSPRTGTYEQYF
TRBV18	13	TRBJ2-7	.	.	TGTGCCAGCTCACCACCCAGGGTAAACGAGCAGTACTTC	CASSPPRVNEQYF
TRBV20-1	14	TRBJ1-1	.	.	TGCAGTGCTAGAGATGTGGCCGGGAACACTGAAGCTTTCTTT	CSARDVAGNTEAFF
TRBV12-3/TRBV12-4	17	TRBJ2-2	many	TRBD2	TGTGCCAGCAGCTCTCCTATGGGAGGGCCGGTGTCCGGGGAGCTGTTTTTT	CASSSPMGGPVSGELFF
TRBV5-1	16	TRBJ2-3	many	TRBD2	TGCGCCAGCAGCCCCGGCCTAGCGGGAGGTGGAGATACGCAGTATTTT	CASSPGLAGGGDTQYF
TRBV29-1	13	TRBJ2-7	once	TRBD1	TGCAGCGTTGTGGAGACAGGGGTCTACGAGCAGTACTTC	CSVVETGVYEQYF
TRBV6-1	15	TRBJ2-1	many	TRBD2	TGTGCCAGCAGGGCCGGGACTAGCGGGAGAAATGAGCAGTTCTTC	CASRAGTSGRNEQFF
TRBV7-9	17	TRBJ2-7	many	.	TGTGCCAGCAGTCCTACTTACCAGCGTGTGGGGGGCTACGAGCAGTACTTC	CASSPTYQRVGGYEQYF
TRBV3-1	14	TRBJ2-5	many	TRBD1	TGTGCCAGCAGCGAAGGGACAGGTTTTGGGACCCAGTACTTC	CASSEGTGFGTQYF
TRBV29-1	16	TRBJ1-6	many	TRBD1	TGCAGCGTTGAGAGGGGGCGACAGGGGTATAATTCACCCCTCCACTTT	CSVERGRQGYNSPLHF
TRBV29-1	13	TRBJ2-7	many	.	TGCAGCGTGCGCCGTAACAGGGACTACGAGCAGTACTTC	CSVRRNRDYEQYF
TRBV29-1	12	TRBJ1-2	many	.	TGCAGCGCTAAGACAGATAACTATGGCTACACCTTC	CSAKTDNYGYTF
TRBV28	16	TRBJ2-4	.	TRBD2	TGTGCCAGCAGTTTGTTAGCGGGAATAGCCAAAAACATTCAGTACTTC	CASSLLAGIAKNIQYF
TRBV3-1	17	TRBJ2-7	many	TRBD1	TGTGCCAGCAGACAACAGGCCGGGACAGGGCCCTCCTACGAGCAGTACTTC	CASRQQAGTGPSYEQYF
TRBV20-1	17	TRBJ2-4	many	.	TGCAGTGCCACGCCCCAGGAACTTTTTCTAGCCAAAAACATTCAGTACTTC	CSATPQELFLAKNIQYF
TRBV5-1	15	TRBJ2-2	many	.	TGCGCCAGCAGCTTGGAGCGACCAAACACCGGGGAGCTGTTTTTT	CASSLERPNTGELFF
TRBV20-1	14	TRBJ2-2	many	.	TGCAGTGCTAGAGCAGTACAGAACACCGGGGAGCTGTTTTTT	CSARAVQNTGELFF
TRBV20-1	13	TRBJ1-2	many	.	TGCAGTGCTAGAGATCAAGACGGAGCTGGCTACACCTTC	CSARDQDGAGYTF
TRBV10-2	14	TRBJ2-5	many	.	TGCGCCAGCAGTGAGGGAGGAAGGGGAGAGACCCAGTACTTC	CASSEGGRGETQYF
TRBV7-2	14	TRBJ1-4	many	TRBD1	TGTGCCAGCAGAACCGGGACAGGCAATGAAAAACTGTTTTTT	CASRTGTGNEKLFF
TRBV11-2	16	TRBJ1-6	.	.	TGTGCCAGCAGCTTAGGGAAGATCTCCTATAATTCACCCCTCCACTTT	CASSLGKISYNSPLHF
TRBV20-1	12	TRBJ2-5	many	.	TGCAGTGTAATCGCAAGCCAAGAGACCCAGTACTTC	CSVIASQETQYF
TRBV10-3	11	TRBJ2-7	many	.	TGTGCCACCGGGGCTACCTACGAGCAGTACTTC	CATGATYEQYF
TRBV5-1	11	TRBJ2-3	many	.	TGCGCCAGCAGCGCCACAGATACGCAGTATTTT	CASSATDTQYF
TRBV3-1	13	TRBJ1-5	many	.	TGTGCCAGCAGCCCGGACCTCAATCAGCCCCAGCATTTT	CASSPDLNQPQHF
TRBV5-1	16	TRBJ2-1	many	.	TGCGCCAGCAGCTTCGAGGGACGGAGCTCCTACAATGAGCAGTTCTTC	CASSFEGRSSYNEQFF
TRBV18	14	TRBJ2-7	.	.	TGTGCCAGCTCACCCCCCACTAGGGCCTACGAGCAGTACTTC	CASSPPTRAYEQYF
TRBV11-3	14	TRBJ2-1	many	.	TGTGCCAGCAGTTCCTCCAACGGACTACCTGAGCAGTTCTTC	CASSSSNGLPEQFF
TRBV30	16	TRBJ2-4	.	.	TGTGCCTGGAGTGGGGGCCAGCGGTCCAAGGAAGACATTCAGTACTTC	CAWSGGQRSKEDIQYF
TRBV18	13	TRBJ1-2	many	.	TGTGCCAGCTCACCGGACAGATACTATGGCTACACCTTC	CASSPDRYYGYTF
TRBV7-9	16	TRBJ2-7	many	.	TGTGCCAGCAGCCCAACGCTGGGGGCCGGCTTCTACGAGCAGTACTTC	CASSPTLGAGFYEQYF
TRBV5-5	16	TRBJ1-5	many	TRBD1	TGTGCCAGCAGCTCGCTAACAGGGGGTCAAAATCAGCCCCAGCATTTT	CASSSLTGGQNQPQHF
TRBV20-1	15	TRBJ2-1	.	TRBD2	TGCAGTGCTAGAGATTCCGGCGGGAGAGTCAATGAGCAGTTCTTC	CSARDSGGRVNEQFF
TRBV3-1	13	TRBJ1-1	many	.	TGTGCCAGCAGCCAAGAGGTCCGCACTGAAGCTTTCTTT	CASSQEVRTEAFF
TRBV29-1	13	TRBJ1-1	.	TRBD1	TGCAGCGTAGGGGGGGACAGCAAACGTGGAGCTTTCTTT	CSVGGDSKRGAFF